These 14 T cell receptor beta chains share one sample of origin, sequenced in a study of blood T cell repertoires in COVID-19. TCRdb's table, derived via immunoSEQ multiplex PCR, lists solely in-frame clones and lacks some. The sample includes fewer than 300,000 clones, 80% to 90% seen only once; the top ten take 6% to 8%. What was sequenced was peripheral blood. These receptor sequences come from a woman between 45 and 60 years old with COVID-19, enrolled during active disease.

The chain combines TRBV29-1 with TRBJ2-2; the D is unclear. In germline, CDR1 is SQVTM, CDR2 ANQGSEA. CDR3 length equals 13 residues. Trimming cost V 1 base and J 5 bases, with 8 bases left between them. CDR3 nucleotides: TGCAGCGTTGAAGGGGCGCGAACCGGGGAGCTGTTTTTT. It yields the protein CSVEGARTGELFF.

The chain combines TRBV7-2 with TRBJ1-1; maybe TRBD1 (6 bases). V was cut by 3 bases and J by 6 bases, with 8 bases left in between. This CDR3 has 12 amino acids. The germline CDR1 and CDR2 sequences are SGHTA and FQGNSA. This chain's CDR3 is CASSFRGPEAFF. In DNA form, the CDR3 reads TGTGCCAGCAGCTTCAGGGGACCTGAAGCTTTCTTT.

The gene calls are TRBV9 and TRBJ2-5, with D possibly being TRBD2 (6 bases). Germline loops: CDR1 SGDLS, CDR2 YYNGEE. Trimming took 4 bases from V and 5 from J, leaving 12 bases between them. The CDR3 extends over 13 amino acids. The CDR3 sequence: CASSLSGGETQYF. The CDR3 DNA sequence: TGTGCCAGCAGCCTCTCTGGGGGGGAGACCCAGTACTTC.

V and J are TRBV19 and TRBJ2-4, with a possible D match to TRBD1 (5 bases). Germline V gene data show CDR1 as LNHDA and CDR2 as SQIVND (reference sequence). V was shortened by 5 bases and J by 1 base, with 12 bases between the two germline ends. This CDR3 is 15 amino acids long. The CDR3 is CASSRQGYAKNIQYF. The CDR3 DNA sequence: TGTGCCAGTAGTCGGCAGGGATACGCCAAAAACATTCAGTACTTC.

This rearrangement joins TRBV6-6 to TRBJ2-7, with 9 bases fitting TRBD1. Germline V gives CDR1 MNHNY, CDR2 SVGAGI (reference sequence). CDR3 length: 14 amino acids. After removal of 6 bases from V and 4 bases from J, the junction contained 7 bases not matched to a gene. The chain's CDR3 is CASRSGTGNYEQYF. For the CDR3, the DNA is TGTGCCAGCAGGTCCGGGACAGGGAATTACGAGCAGTACTTC.

V gene TRBV7-2 combines with J gene TRBJ1-5, with D unclear. V dropped 1 base and J dropped 4 bases, with 11 bases sitting between them. The length of the CDR3 is 15 residues. Germline CDR1 and CDR2: SGHTA and FQGNSA. This CDR3 is CASSLDRTRNQPQHF. The CDR3 DNA reads as TGTGCCAGCAGCTTAGACAGAACTAGAAATCAGCCCCAGCATTTT.

J is TRBJ1-4 and V is TRBV27; D is undetermined. Germline CDR1 and CDR2: MNHEY and SMNVEV (reference sequence). CDR3 size: 14 residues. With 3 bases removed from V and 10 bases from J, the gap between germline ends came to 15 bases. CDR3 coding DNA: TGTGCCAGCAGTTTGGCTGGGTTTGGAGTAAAACTGTTTTTT. The encoded protein is CASSLAGFGVKLFF.

This chain connects TRBV10-3 to TRBJ1-1; TRBD1 matches 9 bases. The V and J ends lost 6 bases and 5 bases, in that order; junction bases with no gene match: 1. The CDR3 spans 12 residues. Germline V gene sequence: CDR1 ENHRY, CDR2 SYGVKD. For the CDR3, the DNA is TGTGCCATCAGCGGACAGGGGACTGAAGCTTTCTTT. Translated, it gives CAISGQGTEAFF.

On this clone itself: The same CDR3 also results from other DNA sequences found in this sample. The rearrangement joins TRBV5-1 to TRBJ1-2; 9 nucleotides align to TRBD1. J was trimmed by 3 bases and V by 0 bases; bases with no gene match: 3. The CDR3 covers 15 residues. Germline CDR1 reads SGHRS; CDR2 reads YFSETQ. The CDR3 region has the DNA TGCGCCAGCAGCTTGGTCACAGGGGGCGACTATGGCTACACCTTC. Translating gives CASSLVTGGDYGYTF.

V is TRBV2 and J is TRBJ2-7; D is possibly TRBD2 (6 bases). From germline, CDR1 is SNHLY and CDR2 FYNNEI. This CDR3 comprises 12 residues. V lost 6 bases and J lost 5, with 11 bases in between. The CDR3 DNA reads as TGTGCCAGCAGACCCGGGACTCACGAGCAGTACTTC. This sequence encodes CASRPGTHEQYF.

CDR3 DNA: TGCGCCAGCAGCGATGGACAGAGGGCGTTCAATTCACCCCTCCACTTT. Translating it yields CASSDGQRAFNSPLHF. This chain connects TRBV5-1 to TRBJ1-6; D perhaps matches TRBD1 (6 bases). CDR1 SGHRS and CDR2 YFSETQ come from the germline V gene. The ends were cut back, 4 bases at V and 7 bases at J, with 18 bases in the middle. The CDR3 contains 16 residues.

The V gene is TRBV3-1 (or the pseudogene TRBV3-2), the J gene TRBJ2-7; 10 bases line up with TRBD2. The trim removed 4 bases at V and 2 bases at J, leaving 11 bases unmatched. Germline CDR1 and CDR2: LGHDT and YNNKEL (reference sequence). The CDR3 consists of 17 residues. In DNA form, the CDR3 reads TGTGCCAGCAGCCTTATAACCGGGACTAGCGTCCCCTACGAGCAGTACTTC. Encoded protein: CASSLITGTSVPYEQYF.

This chain joins TRBV5-1 and TRBJ2-7, with a possible D match to TRBD1 (5 bases). Germline CDR1 is SGHRS and CDR2 is YFSETQ. The length of the CDR3 is 14 residues. With 3 bases removed from V and 7 bases from J, the gap between germline ends came to 17 bases. The CDR3 region is CASSSRVRGEEQYF. In DNA form, the CDR3 reads TGCGCCAGCAGCTCCCGGGTTAGGGGCGAGGAGCAGTACTTC.

The chain uses TRBV18 and TRBJ2-2; 15 bases align to TRBD2. Germline lookup yields CDR1 KGHSH and CDR2 LQKENI. The CDR3 spans 18 residues. With 0 bases clipped from V and 2 bases from J, the junction kept 1 base outside the gene matches. The CDR3 sequence is CASSPPGLAGGNTGELFF. The CDR3 nucleotides read TGTGCCAGCTCACCACCGGGACTAGCGGGAGGTAACACCGGGGAGCTGTTTTTT. The whole variable domain, filled in from reference TRBV18 and TRBJ2-2, reads NAGVMQNPRHLVRRRGQEARLRCSPMKGHSHVYWYRQLPEEGLKFMVYLQKENIIDESGMPKERFSAEFPKEGPSILRIQQVVRGDSAAYFCASSPPGLAGGNTGELFFGEGSRLTVL.